The rows below give T cell receptor beta chains drawn from one sample of a study of early T cells in non-severe SARS-CoV-2 infection. In TCRdb, the 5' RACE reads were re-called with MiXCR into one record per CDR3 protein. The sample consists of 26,000 or so distinct CDR3 sequences, approximately 4.1% of them appearing once. Sequencing input: whole blood. These receptors were collected from an adult who was a healthcare worker with PCR-confirmed SARS-CoV-2 infection or an uninfected control (not recorded which). Both conserved end residues are part of each CDR3. A D gene is named only where the DNA matches it firmly.

d_call | v_call | cdr3_aa
TRBD2 | TRBV7-6 | CASSPSGAYNEQFF
NA | TRBV7-9 | CASSLAGVSGELFF
NA | TRBV20-1 | CSASMIGQPANEQFF
NA | TRBV5-6 | CASSNTIRDTSTDTQYF
NA | TRBV2 | CAAEETTYNEQFF
NA | TRBV4-3 | CASSQAIQTGNIQYF
NA | TRBV12-3/TRBV12-4 | CASSSYINTEAFF
NA | TRBV4-3 | CASSQDLGLRDGIPNTEAFF
TRBD2 | TRBV6-4 | CAADPREGRNTQYF
NA | TRBV11-2 | CASSSDSDGRYEQYF
NA | TRBV13 | CASSSQYLTEAFF
TRBD2 | TRBV10-3 | CAISDGGSSSYEQYF
TRBD2 | TRBV20-1 | CSASLADNYEQYF
NA | TRBV14 | CASSRPGAGETQYF
TRBD1 | TRBV20-1 | CSAPTGGRTDTQYF
NA | TRBV20-1 | CSAMWENGRNQPQHF
TRBD1 | TRBV20-1 | CSASRGQAYQPQHF
NA | TRBV30 | CAWMNRAHYNEQFF
TRBD1 | TRBV29-1 | CSALTGFTPQAGGYTF
NA | TRBV29-1 | CSVAAGGGYEQYF
NA | TRBV6-2/TRBV6-3 | CASSRTPYEQYF
NA | TRBV5-1 | CASSLEAAGDNEQFF
TRBD1 | TRBV29-1 | CSAGTGGLTDTQYF
NA | TRBV13 | CASSLGQGTQQETQYF
NA | TRBV20-1 | CSARGGSYNEQFF
NA | TRBV5-1 | CASSFSNSGANVLTF
NA | TRBV6-2/TRBV6-3 | CASSYMDTEAFF
TRBD1 | TRBV27 | CASSIYRDRLLEAFF
NA | TRBV12-3/TRBV12-4 | CASSLGAEQYF
NA | TRBV20-1 | CSARRRGNEQFF
TRBD1 | TRBV4-1 | CASSHSPSSGGTEAFF
TRBD2 | TRBV20-1 | CGSLAGTYEQYF
TRBD2 | TRBV5-6 | CASSPAGGYEQYF
NA | TRBV27 | CASSFQANYGYTF
TRBD1 | TRBV5-4 | CASTRQGAETEAFF
NA | TRBV7-9 | CASTLQARRGTGELFF
NA | TRBV19 | CASSIRGTSTSYEQYF